This is a list of T cell receptor beta chains from one sample in a study of blood T cell repertoires in COVID-19. Repertoires were generated with immunoSEQ multiplex PCR, while TCRdb's copy carries only in-frame clones and drops some. The sample shows 200,000 to 300,000 clones, approximately 83% of them seen only once. Sample: peripheral blood. The receptors stem from a woman aged 30 to 39 who had recovered from COVID-19. Each CDR3 is given with its conserved first and last residue. Fields, in order: D gene, clone size, J gene, V gene, CDR3 DNA, CDR3 protein. A D gene is named only where the DNA matches it firmly. Clone size is stated in some rows and not others, as once, few, many or a class when expanded.

D gene: TRBD2; clone size: NA; J gene: TRBJ2-1; V gene: TRBV7-8; CDR3 DNA: TGTGCCAGCAGCTTAGACACTAGCGGGGGCCCATACAATGAGCAGTTCTTC; CDR3 protein: CASSLDTSGGPYNEQFF
D gene: NA; clone size: NA; J gene: TRBJ1-1; V gene: TRBV13; CDR3 DNA: TGTGCCAGCAGCTTTGGGGGGGTGTACACTGAAGCTTTCTTT; CDR3 protein: CASSFGGVYTEAFF
D gene: NA; clone size: few; J gene: TRBJ2-7; V gene: TRBV9; CDR3 DNA: TGTGCCAGCAGCGTCAGCGGCGGGACCGCTTCCTACGAGCAGTACTTC; CDR3 protein: CASSVSGGTASYEQYF
D gene: NA; clone size: few; J gene: TRBJ2-7; V gene: TRBV19; CDR3 DNA: TGTGCCAGTAGTATGAGGACTATAGGGCCGGGACAGCACTCCTACGAGCAGTACTTC; CDR3 protein: CASSMRTIGPGQHSYEQYF
D gene: TRBD2; clone size: NA; J gene: TRBJ2-7; V gene: TRBV5-1; CDR3 DNA: TGCGCCAGCAGCTTGGTTGGGGGGGTCTCCTACGAGCAGTACTTC; CDR3 protein: CASSLVGGVSYEQYF
D gene: NA; clone size: once; J gene: TRBJ2-1; V gene: TRBV19; CDR3 DNA: TGTGCCAGTAGGTCCAACTACAATGAGCAGTTCTTC; CDR3 protein: CASRSNYNEQFF
D gene: TRBD2; clone size: NA; J gene: TRBJ2-5; V gene: TRBV5-5; CDR3 DNA: TGTGCCAGCAGCTTTCCAGGGAGGGAAGAGACCCAGTACTTC; CDR3 protein: CASSFPGREETQYF
D gene: TRBD1; clone size: NA; J gene: TRBJ1-2; V gene: TRBV12-3/TRBV12-4; CDR3 DNA: TGTGCCAGCAGTACTCAGGGGGCATATGGCTACACCTTC; CDR3 protein: CASSTQGAYGYTF
D gene: TRBD1; clone size: NA; J gene: TRBJ2-2; V gene: TRBV15; CDR3 DNA: TGTGCCACCGGGACAGGGAACACCGGGGAGCTGTTTTTT; CDR3 protein: CATGTGNTGELFF
D gene: TRBD1; clone size: NA; J gene: TRBJ2-2; V gene: TRBV7-9; CDR3 DNA: TGTGCCAGCAGCTTCCGTGACAGGGAGAACACCGGGGAGCTGTTTTTT; CDR3 protein: CASSFRDRENTGELFF
D gene: NA; clone size: NA; J gene: TRBJ1-2; V gene: TRBV6-5; CDR3 DNA: TGTGCCAGCAGTTTCGGACAGCTGGACAACTATGGCTACACCTTC; CDR3 protein: CASSFGQLDNYGYTF
D gene: TRBD1; clone size: NA; J gene: TRBJ2-5; V gene: TRBV2; CDR3 DNA: TGTGCCAGCAGTGAGGGGACAGGGGAGACCCAGTACTTC; CDR3 protein: CASSEGTGETQYF
D gene: NA; clone size: NA; J gene: TRBJ2-3; V gene: TRBV19; CDR3 DNA: TGTGCCAGTAGTACCCCTACAGATACGCAGTATTTT; CDR3 protein: CASSTPTDTQYF
D gene: TRBD2; clone size: NA; J gene: TRBJ2-2; V gene: TRBV3-1/TRBV3-2; CDR3 DNA: TGTGCCAGCAGCCATACCGGGACTAGACGTAACACCGGGGAGCTGTTTTTT; CDR3 protein: CASSHTGTRRNTGELFF
D gene: NA; clone size: NA; J gene: TRBJ2-1; V gene: TRBV2; CDR3 DNA: TGTGCCAGCAGTGTGGAGGGGGGGTACAATGAGCAGTTCTTC; CDR3 protein: CASSVEGGYNEQFF
D gene: NA; clone size: NA; J gene: TRBJ2-3; V gene: TRBV5-1; CDR3 DNA: TGCGCCAGCAGCTTGTCAGGGTCTAGCACAGATACGCAGTATTTT; CDR3 protein: CASSLSGSSTDTQYF
D gene: NA; clone size: few; J gene: TRBJ1-2; V gene: TRBV3-1/TRBV3-2; CDR3 DNA: TGTGCCAGCAGCCAGGAACAGCTCTATGGCTACACCTTC; CDR3 protein: CASSQEQLYGYTF
D gene: TRBD1; clone size: NA; J gene: TRBJ2-3; V gene: TRBV13; CDR3 DNA: TGTGCCAGCAGCTCTAAGACAGGGGGGCTACTATCCGATACGCAGTATTTT; CDR3 protein: CASSSKTGGLLSDTQYF
D gene: TRBD1; clone size: NA; J gene: TRBJ2-1; V gene: TRBV4-1; CDR3 DNA: TGCGCCAGCAGCCAAGACGACAGGGGGCCCGGGAATGAGCAGTTCTTC; CDR3 protein: CASSQDDRGPGNEQFF
D gene: TRBD2; clone size: NA; J gene: TRBJ2-3; V gene: TRBV6-6; CDR3 DNA: TGTGCCAGCAGCCCGACTAGCCGGACAGATACGCAGTATTTT; CDR3 protein: CASSPTSRTDTQYF
D gene: NA; clone size: NA; J gene: TRBJ2-5; V gene: TRBV9; CDR3 DNA: TGTGCCAGCAGCGTAGTTGGGGGGGAGACCCAGTACTTC; CDR3 protein: CASSVVGGETQYF
D gene: TRBD1; clone size: NA; J gene: TRBJ1-5; V gene: TRBV6-5; CDR3 DNA: TGTGCCAGCAGCCTACAGGGGTCGGGTCAGCCCCAGCATTTT; CDR3 protein: CASSLQGSGQPQHF
D gene: NA; clone size: NA; J gene: TRBJ1-5; V gene: TRBV7-9; CDR3 DNA: TGTGCCAGCAGCTTCTGGGACACCAATCAGCCCCAGCATTTT; CDR3 protein: CASSFWDTNQPQHF
D gene: NA; clone size: NA; J gene: TRBJ2-7; V gene: TRBV6-5; CDR3 DNA: TGTGCCAGCAAGGAGGGTTCCTACGAGCAGTACTTC; CDR3 protein: CASKEGSYEQYF
D gene: NA; clone size: NA; J gene: TRBJ2-7; V gene: TRBV29-1; CDR3 DNA: TGCAGCGTCGGCGAGGGATCCTACGAGCAGTACTTC; CDR3 protein: CSVGEGSYEQYF
D gene: TRBD1; clone size: once; J gene: TRBJ1-4; V gene: TRBV15; CDR3 DNA: TGTGCCACCAGCAACACCCAGGACAGGGGGAGTGCAACTAATGAAAAACTGTTTTTT; CDR3 protein: CATSNTQDRGSATNEKLFF
D gene: NA; clone size: NA; J gene: TRBJ2-1; V gene: TRBV6-4; CDR3 DNA: TGTGCCAGCAGTGACCGGTCGGGGGTCGGTTACAATGAGCAGTTCTTC; CDR3 protein: CASSDRSGVGYNEQFF
D gene: TRBD2; clone size: NA; J gene: TRBJ2-5; V gene: TRBV9; CDR3 DNA: TGTGCCAGCAGCACACGACTAGCGGGGGGCCAAGAGACCCAGTACTTC; CDR3 protein: CASSTRLAGGQETQYF
D gene: TRBD1; clone size: NA; J gene: TRBJ1-1; V gene: TRBV2; CDR3 DNA: TGTGCCAGCAGTAAAACAGGGGGAGGGAACACTGAAGCTTTCTTT; CDR3 protein: CASSKTGGGNTEAFF
D gene: TRBD2; clone size: NA; J gene: TRBJ2-3; V gene: TRBV24-1; CDR3 DNA: TGTGCCACCAGTGAGACGGGGGGGCGGGATACGCAGTATTTT; CDR3 protein: CATSETGGRDTQYF
D gene: NA; clone size: few; J gene: TRBJ1-5; V gene: TRBV5-1; CDR3 DNA: TGCGCCAGCAGCTCTACGGGAAATCAGCCCCAGCATTTT; CDR3 protein: CASSSTGNQPQHF
D gene: NA; clone size: once; J gene: TRBJ1-1; V gene: TRBV6-5; CDR3 DNA: TGTGCCAGCAGTAAGCGACTGGGGAAGGGAGTCTTT; CDR3 protein: CASSKRLGKGVF
D gene: NA; clone size: NA; J gene: TRBJ2-5; V gene: TRBV5-1; CDR3 DNA: TGCGCCAGCAGCTCGCAGCGGGAAGAGACCCAGTACTTC; CDR3 protein: CASSSQREETQYF
D gene: TRBD1; clone size: NA; J gene: TRBJ2-2; V gene: TRBV7-9; CDR3 DNA: TGTGCCAGCAGCCACCGGGACAGGGGAACCGGGGAGCTGTTTTTT; CDR3 protein: CASSHRDRGTGELFF
D gene: TRBD1; clone size: NA; J gene: TRBJ1-6; V gene: TRBV6-1; CDR3 DNA: TGTGCCAGCAGCGAACCCCAACAGGGGGCGCGGGGTAATTCACCCCTCCACTTT; CDR3 protein: CASSEPQQGARGNSPLHF
D gene: NA; clone size: NA; J gene: TRBJ1-1; V gene: TRBV9; CDR3 DNA: TGTGCCAGCAGCGGACACACCATGTCCACTGAAGCTTTCTTT; CDR3 protein: CASSGHTMSTEAFF
D gene: NA; clone size: few; J gene: TRBJ1-1; V gene: TRBV2; CDR3 DNA: TGTGCCAGCAGTTTTCTGAGGGCTGAAGCTTTCTTT; CDR3 protein: CASSFLRAEAFF
D gene: NA; clone size: NA; J gene: TRBJ2-7; V gene: TRBV18; CDR3 DNA: TGTGCCAGCTCACGGGGGCAGTACTCCTACGAGCAGTACTTC; CDR3 protein: CASSRGQYSYEQYF
D gene: TRBD1; clone size: NA; J gene: TRBJ1-2; V gene: TRBV2; CDR3 DNA: TGTGCCAGCAGGTCCGAGGACAGGGGAATGGATGGCTACACCTTC; CDR3 protein: CASRSEDRGMDGYTF
D gene: NA; clone size: NA; J gene: TRBJ1-3; V gene: TRBV11-1; CDR3 DNA: TGTGCCAGCAGCTTTCCGGGCTCTGGAAACACCATATATTTT; CDR3 protein: CASSFPGSGNTIYF
D gene: TRBD2; clone size: NA; J gene: TRBJ2-3; V gene: TRBV29-1; CDR3 DNA: TGCAGCGTTGAACTAGCGGGGGCCGGCACAGATACGCAGTATTTT; CDR3 protein: CSVELAGAGTDTQYF
D gene: TRBD2; clone size: NA; J gene: TRBJ2-3; V gene: TRBV5-1; CDR3 DNA: TGCGCCAGCAGCTTGGTAAGCGGGGGGGCATCAGATACGCAGTATTTT; CDR3 protein: CASSLVSGGASDTQYF
D gene: NA; clone size: NA; J gene: TRBJ1-1; V gene: TRBV6-5; CDR3 DNA: TGTGCCACTCACCGGGACACCATGAACACTGAAGCTTTCTTT; CDR3 protein: CATHRDTMNTEAFF
D gene: NA; clone size: NA; J gene: TRBJ1-2; V gene: TRBV14; CDR3 DNA: TGTGCCAGCAGCCAGTCGGGTTATGGCTACACCTTC; CDR3 protein: CASSQSGYGYTF
D gene: NA; clone size: NA; J gene: TRBJ2-4; V gene: TRBV7-2; CDR3 DNA: TGTGCCAGCAGCGGCCAGAACATTCAGTACTTC; CDR3 protein: CASSGQNIQYF
D gene: TRBD2; clone size: NA; J gene: TRBJ2-5; V gene: TRBV3-1/TRBV3-2; CDR3 DNA: TGTGCCAGCAGCCAAGTACCCCCGCGCGGGGTAGCGGGGGGCAGGAGGGAGACCCAGTACTTC; CDR3 protein: CASSQVPPRGVAGGRRETQYF
D gene: NA; clone size: NA; J gene: TRBJ1-6; V gene: TRBV6-2/TRBV6-3; CDR3 DNA: TGTGCCAGCAGTTACTCGTCGCTACTTTCACCCCTCCACTTT; CDR3 protein: CASSYSSLLSPLHF